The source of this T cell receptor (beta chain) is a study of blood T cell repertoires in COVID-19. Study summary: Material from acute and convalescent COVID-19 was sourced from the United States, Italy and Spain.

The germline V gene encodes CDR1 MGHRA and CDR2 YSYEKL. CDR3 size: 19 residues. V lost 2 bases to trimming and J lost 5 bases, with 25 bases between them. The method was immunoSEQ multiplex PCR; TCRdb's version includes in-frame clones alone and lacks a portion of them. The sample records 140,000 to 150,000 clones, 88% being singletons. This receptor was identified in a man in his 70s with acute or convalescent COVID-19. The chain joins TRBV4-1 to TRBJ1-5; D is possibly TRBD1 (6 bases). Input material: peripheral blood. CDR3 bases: TGCGCCAGCAGCCAAAGAGTATCGGTAGGGTCCAGGGGCGATCAGCCCCAGCATTTT. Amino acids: CASSQRVSVGSRGDQPQHF.